The rows below give T cell receptor beta chains drawn from one sample of a study of T cells after posttransplantation cyclophosphamide. Some clones are missing from TCRdb's copy, which holds only in-frame ones; the method was immunoSEQ multiplex PCR. The sample holds 42,000 or so clones, 90% seen once. The specimen was PBMCs, collected less than 70 days after allogeneic stem cell transplant with posttransplant cyclophosphamide. The receptors stem from a male patient aged 60-69 years who received an allogeneic stem cell transplant from a related donor and was CMV-positive. Some T cells may be the graft donor's. CDR3s include the opening cysteine and the closing phenylalanine or tryptophan. The order of the fields is clone size, J gene, V gene, D gene, CDR3 DNA, CDR3 protein. A D gene is named only where the DNA matches it firmly. For some rows the clone size is stated as once, few or many, or as a class when expanded; others skip it.

clone size: .
J gene: TRBJ1-3
V gene: TRBV6-1
D gene: TRBD1
CDR3 DNA: TGTGCCAGCACTCCGACAGGGAGCTCTGGAAACACCATATATTTT
CDR3 protein: CASTPTGSSGNTIYF

clone size: .
J gene: TRBJ2-7
V gene: TRBV7-2
D gene: TRBD2
CDR3 DNA: TGTGCCAGCAGCTTATATCTAGCGGGGGCCTACGAGCAGTACTTC
CDR3 protein: CASSLYLAGAYEQYF

clone size: .
J gene: TRBJ2-1
V gene: TRBV5-6
D gene: .
CDR3 DNA: TGTGCCAGCAGCCTCTACAATGAGCAGTTCTTC
CDR3 protein: CASSLYNEQFF

clone size: medium-sized
J gene: TRBJ2-7
V gene: TRBV4-1
D gene: .
CDR3 DNA: TGCGCCAGCAGCCAAGATTCAATTATCAGGGCAGTAACCTCCTACGAGCAGTACTTC
CDR3 protein: CASSQDSIIRAVTSYEQYF

clone size: .
J gene: TRBJ2-3
V gene: TRBV30
D gene: TRBD2
CDR3 DNA: TGTGCCTGGGGACTAGCGGGGACTAGCACAGATACGCAGTATTTT
CDR3 protein: CAWGLAGTSTDTQYF

clone size: .
J gene: TRBJ2-1
V gene: TRBV6-4
D gene: TRBD1
CDR3 DNA: TGTGCCAGCAGTATTGAGGGGGCCAATGAGCAGTTCTTC
CDR3 protein: CASSIEGANEQFF

clone size: once
J gene: TRBJ1-2
V gene: TRBV29-1
D gene: TRBD1
CDR3 DNA: TGCAGCGTTGAGACAGGGGTCGGCTACACCTTC
CDR3 protein: CSVETGVGYTF

clone size: .
J gene: TRBJ1-5
V gene: TRBV5-5
D gene: TRBD1
CDR3 DNA: TGTGCCAGCGCCCCGACCGACAGGGCAGGCAATCAGCCCCAGCATTTT
CDR3 protein: CASAPTDRAGNQPQHF

clone size: few
J gene: TRBJ1-1
V gene: TRBV4-2
D gene: .
CDR3 DNA: TGTGCCAGCAGCCAAAATTTCGCAGTTTTCTTT
CDR3 protein: CASSQNFAVFF

clone size: .
J gene: TRBJ1-2
V gene: TRBV6-5
D gene: TRBD1
CDR3 DNA: TGTGCCAGCAGTTACTCGACTAAGGGGGCCAGTGGCTACACCTTC
CDR3 protein: CASSYSTKGASGYTF

clone size: .
J gene: TRBJ1-1
V gene: TRBV27
D gene: .
CDR3 DNA: TGTGCCAGCAGTTTATTGGGGGCTTACACTGAAGCTTTCTTT
CDR3 protein: CASSLLGAYTEAFF

clone size: .
J gene: TRBJ1-2
V gene: TRBV27
D gene: .
CDR3 DNA: TGTGCCAGCAGTAGCCGATCCTATGGCTACACCTTC
CDR3 protein: CASSSRSYGYTF

clone size: .
J gene: TRBJ1-2
V gene: TRBV7-9
D gene: .
CDR3 DNA: TGTGCCAGCAGTGAGTCGGGAGGGTATGGCTACACCTTC
CDR3 protein: CASSESGGYGYTF

clone size: .
J gene: TRBJ1-1
V gene: TRBV11-3
D gene: TRBD1
CDR3 DNA: TGTGCCAGCAGCCAAGGACAGGGGTACACTGAAGCTTTCTTT
CDR3 protein: CASSQGQGYTEAFF

clone size: .
J gene: TRBJ2-1
V gene: TRBV21-1
D gene: .
CDR3 DNA: TGTGCCAGCAGCCATTTGGGAGGGTTCTTTTCCTACAATGAGCAGTTCTTC
CDR3 protein: CASSHLGGFFSYNEQFF

clone size: few
J gene: TRBJ1-4
V gene: TRBV19
D gene: .
CDR3 DNA: TGTGCCAGTACCCAGGGCAGTGGTGAAAAACTGTTTTTT
CDR3 protein: CASTQGSGEKLFF

clone size: .
J gene: TRBJ1-6
V gene: TRBV30
D gene: TRBD1
CDR3 DNA: TGTGCCTGGAGCCCCGGGACAGGGAAGTCACCCCTCCACTTT
CDR3 protein: CAWSPGTGKSPLHF

clone size: .
J gene: TRBJ1-3
V gene: TRBV9
D gene: .
CDR3 DNA: TGTGCCAGCAGCGCCAGTCACAGGGCCTCTGGAAACACCATATATTTT
CDR3 protein: CASSASHRASGNTIYF

clone size: .
J gene: TRBJ1-2
V gene: TRBV29-1
D gene: .
CDR3 DNA: TGCAGCGTTTTACCGGGGGACCATGGCTACACCTTC
CDR3 protein: CSVLPGDHGYTF

clone size: .
J gene: TRBJ1-3
V gene: TRBV18
D gene: .
CDR3 DNA: TGTGCCAGCTCTCCCGGGACATCGGACACCATATATTTT
CDR3 protein: CASSPGTSDTIYF

clone size: .
J gene: TRBJ1-3
V gene: TRBV4-1
D gene: .
CDR3 DNA: TGCGCCAGCAGACAAATGGAGGCCCTCTCTGGAAACACCATATATTTT
CDR3 protein: CASRQMEALSGNTIYF

clone size: once
J gene: TRBJ1-2
V gene: TRBV6-1
D gene: TRBD1
CDR3 DNA: TGTGCCAGCAGTGACCTACAGGGGAATGGCTACACCTTC
CDR3 protein: CASSDLQGNGYTF

clone size: once
J gene: TRBJ2-7
V gene: TRBV19
D gene: .
CDR3 DNA: TGTGCCAGTAGTATAGGTGGCAGCCGAACTACCTCCTACGAGCAGTACTTC
CDR3 protein: CASSIGGSRTTSYEQYF

clone size: .
J gene: TRBJ2-5
V gene: TRBV6-1
D gene: .
CDR3 DNA: TGTGCCAGCAGCCGGGGGGACTACGGGGGCTCGTACTTC
CDR3 protein: CASSRGDYGGSYF

clone size: few
J gene: TRBJ1-1
V gene: TRBV7-8
D gene: .
CDR3 DNA: TGTGCCAGCAGCTTAGCCGGGGGGGAAGCTTTCTTT
CDR3 protein: CASSLAGGEAFF

clone size: once
J gene: TRBJ2-3
V gene: TRBV29-1
D gene: TRBD2
CDR3 DNA: TGCAGCGTTCCTAGGACTAGCGGGGGGATTGTTGGCACAGATACGCAGTATTTT
CDR3 protein: CSVPRTSGGIVGTDTQYF

clone size: .
J gene: TRBJ1-4
V gene: TRBV18
D gene: .
CDR3 DNA: TGTGCCAGCTCACCACGGACAGCAGCAACTAATGAAAAACTGTTTTTT
CDR3 protein: CASSPRTAATNEKLFF

clone size: .
J gene: TRBJ1-5
V gene: TRBV27
D gene: .
CDR3 DNA: TGTGCCAGCAGTTTATCAGCAGGAATCCTTCAGCCCCAGCATTTT
CDR3 protein: CASSLSAGILQPQHF

clone size: .
J gene: TRBJ2-2
V gene: TRBV4-1
D gene: TRBD2
CDR3 DNA: TGCGCCAGCAGCCAAGAGGTGGCGGGGGGTCGGACCGGGGAGCTGTTTTTT
CDR3 protein: CASSQEVAGGRTGELFF

clone size: .
J gene: TRBJ2-1
V gene: TRBV27
D gene: TRBD2
CDR3 DNA: TGTGCCAGCAGTTCAGCGGGGGGGCCTTGGAATGAGCAGTTCTTC
CDR3 protein: CASSSAGGPWNEQFF

clone size: once
J gene: TRBJ2-7
V gene: TRBV9
D gene: .
CDR3 DNA: TGTGCCAGCAGTGAAGGAGACAGCTACGAGCAGTACTTC
CDR3 protein: CASSEGDSYEQYF

clone size: .
J gene: TRBJ1-1
V gene: TRBV19
D gene: .
CDR3 DNA: TGTGCCAGTTCCCTTGGGGCAGGCACTGAAGCTTTCTTT
CDR3 protein: CASSLGAGTEAFF

clone size: .
J gene: TRBJ1-5
V gene: TRBV10-3
D gene: TRBD1
CDR3 DNA: TGTGCCATCAGTGAGTCCAGGACAGGGGATAATCAGCCCCAGCATTTT
CDR3 protein: CAISESRTGDNQPQHF

clone size: .
J gene: TRBJ1-6
V gene: TRBV7-9
D gene: .
CDR3 DNA: TGTGCCAGCAGCCCGAATACGGGGGGCGCGGGGTCACCCCTCCACTTT
CDR3 protein: CASSPNTGGAGSPLHF

clone size: .
J gene: TRBJ1-6
V gene: TRBV5-1
D gene: TRBD1
CDR3 DNA: TGCGCCAGCAGCCTAACCCTACTTGGACAGGGAAATAATTCCCCCCTCCACTTT
CDR3 protein: CASSLTLLGQGNNSPLHF

clone size: .
J gene: TRBJ2-3
V gene: TRBV10-3
D gene: .
CDR3 DNA: TGTGCCATTAGGGGCAGTGTTAGCACAGATACGCAGTATTTT
CDR3 protein: CAIRGSVSTDTQYF

clone size: .
J gene: TRBJ2-7
V gene: TRBV30
D gene: .
CDR3 DNA: TGTGCCTGGACCCAACTCCGGGAGAGAGCCTACGAGCAGTACTTC
CDR3 protein: CAWTQLRERAYEQYF

clone size: .
J gene: TRBJ1-1
V gene: TRBV27
D gene: .
CDR3 DNA: TGTGCCAGCAGTCCGCCCGGGACAAACACTGAAGCTTTCTTT
CDR3 protein: CASSPPGTNTEAFF

clone size: .
J gene: TRBJ2-1
V gene: TRBV5-1
D gene: .
CDR3 DNA: TGCGCCAGCAGCTTCTCCCAGGCGGGGAATGAGCAGTTCTTC
CDR3 protein: CASSFSQAGNEQFF

clone size: few
J gene: TRBJ2-2
V gene: TRBV7-2
D gene: .
CDR3 DNA: TGTGCCAGCAGCTTTGGGCTTATGACCGGGGAGCTGTTTTTT
CDR3 protein: CASSFGLMTGELFF

clone size: .
J gene: TRBJ1-1
V gene: TRBV5-6
D gene: TRBD1
CDR3 DNA: TGTGCCAGCAGCTTGAGCCCCCCCCGGGACAGGGTTTCGAACACTGAAGCTTTCTTT
CDR3 protein: CASSLSPPRDRVSNTEAFF

clone size: .
J gene: TRBJ1-2
V gene: TRBV6-1
D gene: .
CDR3 DNA: TGTGCCAGCAGTGAAGATCAAGGCCTAGCACGTGGCTACACCTTC
CDR3 protein: CASSEDQGLARGYTF

clone size: .
J gene: TRBJ1-6
V gene: TRBV7-9
D gene: TRBD1
CDR3 DNA: TGTGCCAGCAGCTTATGGGACAGGAATTCACCCCTCCACTTT
CDR3 protein: CASSLWDRNSPLHF

clone size: .
J gene: TRBJ1-3
V gene: TRBV27
D gene: .
CDR3 DNA: TGTGCCAGCAGTTCAGTCAGAGGAAACACCATATATTTT
CDR3 protein: CASSSVRGNTIYF